Shown below are 27 T cell receptor beta chains from a single sample sequenced in a study of T-cell reconstitution after alpha-beta-depleted transplantation in children. Library preparation (for TCRbeta) was performed with unique molecular identifiers. TCRdb used MiXCR to reprocess the PCR reads, holding one entry per CDR3 protein. The sample carries about 980,000 distinct CDR3 sequences, about 31% recorded once. The sample here was PBMCs, mostly from graft donor cells, taken 360 days after TCRalphabeta/CD19-depleted stem cell transplant. The receptor set was obtained from a boy under three years old who had a stem cell transplant for SCID, so the T cells may come from the graft donor.

This clonotype appeared once. At one end, the junction sequence differs from germline, possibly due to a read error. The gene calls are TRBV12-3 or TRBV12-4 and TRBJ2-5, with TRBD2 identical over 7 bases. The CDR3 is 18 amino acids. The CDR3 spells CASSPTYRGLPLQETEYF. CDR3 coding DNA: TGTGCCAGCAGTCCCACATATAGGGGACTACCGCTTCAAGAGACCGAGTACTTC.

Only a few counts were recorded for this clonotype. The chain employs TRBV5-1 and TRBJ2-2; possibly TRBD2 for D (6 bases). The germline V gene has CDR1 SGHRS and CDR2 YFSETQ. This CDR3 is built from 12 residues. The V gene lost 7 bases and the J gene lost 5 bases, with 9 bases spanning the gap. CDR3 protein: CASLGGTGELFF. Written as DNA, the CDR3 is TGCGCCAGCCTTGGGGGGACCGGGGAGCTGTTTTTT.

V usage is TRBV7-2 and J usage is TRBJ2-3; 9 nucleotides agree with TRBD2. The CDR3 extends over 14 amino acids. V trimming: 5 bases; J trimming: 6 bases; junction bases outside the gene matches: 6. Germline values: CDR1 SGHTA, CDR2 FQGNSA. The CDR3 nucleotides read TGTGCCAGCAGCCCCCACGGACTAGCGGATACGCAGTATTTT. As protein: CASSPHGLADTQYF.

J is TRBJ1-4 and V is TRBV7-6; the match to TRBD1 covers 10 bases. Germline-derived CDR1 and CDR2 are SGHVS and FNYEAQ. V lost 5 bases and J lost 8; bases outside the gene matches: 11. This CDR3 is built from 16 residues. The CDR3 loop is CASSRDRGATNEKLFF. CDR3 bases: TGTGCCAGCAGCCGGGACAGGGGCGCGACGAACGAAAAACTGTTTTTT.

The chain employs TRBV20-1 and TRBJ2-3; D gene ambiguous. Trimming removed 4 bases at V and 2 bases at J, with 10 bases between. The germline V gene has CDR1 DFQATT and CDR2 SNEGSKA (reference sequence). CDR3 length equals 13 residues. The CDR3 DNA reads as TGCAGTGCTACCCCCAGCGACACAGATACGCAGTATTTT. This translates into CSATPSDTDTQYF.

The genes are TRBV7-8 and TRBJ2-1, with TRBD2 identical over 7 bases. V was pared by 1 base and J by 1 base, with 10 bases of the junction left unmatched. This CDR3 comprises 18 residues. CDR1 and CDR2 (germline): SGHVS, FQNEAQ. The CDR3 is CASSLVGGSGRSYNEQFF. For the CDR3, the DNA is TGTGCCAGCAGCTTAGTTGGCGGGAGCGGGCGATCCTACAATGAGCAGTTCTTC.

The chain recombines TRBV3-1 with TRBJ2-7, with TRBD1 matching over 12 bases. The junction had 7 bases not matched to a gene; V was cut back by 3 bases and J by 7 bases. The V gene's germline CDR1 is LGHDT and CDR2 YNNKEL (reference sequence). There are 15 residues in the CDR3. The CDR3 DNA reads TGTGCCAGCAGCCACGGGACAGGGGGCGCCGGGGAGCAGTACTTC. Encoded protein: CASSHGTGGAGEQYF.

This chain links TRBV29-1 with TRBJ2-5; tentatively, D is TRBD1 (7 bases). Looked up from germline, CDR1 is SQVTM and CDR2 is ANQGSEA. The CDR3 spans 12 residues. Trimming shortened V by 6 bases and J by 6 bases, and 14 bases separated the two germline ends. In DNA, the CDR3 is TGCAGCGTCCAGGGGGGCGTACAGACCCAGTACTTC. Translation: CSVQGGVQTQYF.

This chain joins TRBV20-1 and TRBJ1-1, with a possible D match to TRBD1 (6 bases). This CDR3 has 14 amino acids. Trimming cost V 5 bases and J 1 base, with 14 bases left between them. Germline CDR1 reads DFQATT; CDR2 reads SNEGSKA (reference sequence). This CDR3 reads CSAEIPGQNTEAFF. The CDR3 nucleotides are TGCAGTGCTGAAATCCCGGGACAGAACACTGAAGCTTTCTTT.

The chain joins TRBV30 to TRBJ2-3, with a weak D call TRBD2 (6 bases). This CDR3 comprises 16 residues. In germline, CDR1 is GTSNPN, CDR2 SVGIG (reference sequence). V dropped 1 base and J dropped 2 bases, with 16 bases sitting between them. The CDR3 loop reads CAWSASDYPHTDTQYF. The CDR3 bases are TGTGCCTGGAGTGCGTCGGACTACCCCCACACAGATACGCAGTATTTT. The whole variable domain, remainder taken from reference TRBV30 and TRBJ2-3, is SQTIHQWPATLVQPVGSPLSLECTVEGTSNPNLYWYRQAAGRGLQLLFYSVGIGQISSEVPQNLSASRPQDRQFILSSKKLLLSDSGFYLCAWSASDYPHTDTQYFGPGTRLTVL.

The chain has TRBV5-5 and TRBJ2-7; 9 bases align to TRBD1. The CDR3 runs 15 residues. Germline V CDR1 and CDR2: SGHKS, YYEKEE (reference sequence). J gave up 4 bases and V 4 bases, and 9 bases lay outside the gene matches. CDR3 DNA: TGTGCCAGCAGCCCAGGGACAGGGATTGAGTACGAGCAGTACTTC. Its protein is CASSPGTGIEYEQYF.

The chain links TRBV12-3 or TRBV12-4 to TRBJ2-1; no clear D gene. The V end lost 9 bases, the J end lost 1 base, and 13 bases lay between the germline ends. There are 14 residues in the CDR3. The chain's CDR3 is CASCLAASYNEQFF. The CDR3 coding sequence is TGTGCCAGTTGCCTGGCGGCTTCCTACAATGAGCAGTTCTTC.

J is TRBJ1-4 and V is TRBV28; 10 bases line up with TRBD1. V was pared by 6 bases and J by 8 bases, with 6 bases of the junction left unmatched. CDR1 and CDR2 (germline): MDHEN, SYDVKM. This CDR3 region has 14 residues. CDR3 protein: CASRPGQGPEKLFF. The CDR3 DNA sequence: TGTGCCAGCAGACCGGGACAGGGGCCCGAAAAACTGTTTTTT.

Only a few counts were recorded for this clonotype. V and J are TRBV10-3 and TRBJ2-7, with D perhaps matching TRBD2 (6 bases). Between the trimmed V and J ends, which lost 4 bases and 4 bases, there was a span of 14 bases. This CDR3 region has 14 residues. Germline assignment: CDR1 ENHRY and CDR2 SYGVKD. CDR3: CAISADGRLYEQYF. CDR3 DNA: TGTGCCATCAGTGCTGACGGGAGATTGTACGAGCAGTACTTC.

The gene calls are TRBV28 and TRBJ2-1, with 10 bases aligning to TRBD2. After removal of 4 bases from V and 7 bases from J, the junction contained 13 bases not matched to a gene. Germline V gene lookup returns CDR1 MDHEN and CDR2 SYDVKM. The CDR3 length is 17 residues. CDR3 protein: CASSSLAGAPKLNEQFF. The CDR3 DNA reads TGTGCCAGCAGTTCCCTAGCGGGGGCCCCCAAATTAAATGAGCAGTTCTTC.

The chain carries TRBV4-1 and TRBJ2-5, with TRBD1 identical over 12 bases. Germline CDR1 MGHRA, CDR2 YSYEKL. CDR3 length: 16 residues. V trimming: 6 bases; J trimming: 3 bases; junction bases outside the gene matches: 8. The CDR3, as DNA: TGCGCCAGCAGTCGTGGGACAGGGGGCACGAAAGAGACCCAGTACTTC. It codes for CASSRGTGGTKETQYF.

This chain connects TRBV2 to TRBJ2-6; D possibly corresponds to TRBD2 (7 bases). V lost 8 bases and J lost 4, with 12 bases in between. CDR3 size: 14 residues. CDR1 and CDR2 from the germline V gene are SNHLY and FYNNEI. The CDR3 protein is CASAAGAGANVLTF. The CDR3 DNA reads TGTGCCAGCGCTGCGGGGGCGGGGGCCAACGTCCTGACTTTC.

The V and J genes are TRBV20-1 and TRBJ1-5; D is undetermined. V dropped 2 bases and J dropped 4 bases, with 9 bases sitting between them. Germline values: CDR1 DFQATT, CDR2 SNEGSKA (reference sequence). The CDR3 sequence is 13 residues long. CDR3 residues: CSARSFENQPQHF. Written as DNA, the CDR3 is TGCAGTGCTAGAAGTTTCGAGAATCAGCCCCAGCATTTT.

This clonotype was seen more than once but under ten times. This rearrangement joins TRBV6-1 to TRBJ1-2; no definite D call. Germline V gene data show CDR1 as MNHNS and CDR2 as SASEGT. The CDR3 consists of 14 residues. V lost 0 bases, J lost 5 bases, and 10 bases lay in between. The chain's CDR3 is CASSEAGGRYGYTF. The DNA for the CDR3 is TGTGCCAGCAGTGAAGCGGGCGGGAGGTATGGCTACACCTTC.

This clonotype has a handful of counts. The rearrangement joins TRBV7-2 to TRBJ2-3, with D possibly being TRBD1 (6 bases). Trimming removed 8 bases at V and 0 bases at J, with 18 bases between. Germline assignment: CDR1 SGHTA and CDR2 FQGNSA. The CDR3 runs 16 residues. This CDR3 is CASVQSMGASTDTQYF. The CDR3, as DNA: TGTGCCAGCGTCCAAAGCATGGGGGCTAGCACAGATACGCAGTATTTT.

This clonotype was seen more than once but under ten times. This chain joins TRBV7-9 and TRBJ1-4; the match to TRBD1 covers 11 bases. Germline CDR1 and CDR2: SEHNR and FQNEAQ (reference sequence). J lost 7 bases, V lost 2 bases, and 3 bases had no gene match. The CDR3 is 15 residues long. In nucleotides, the CDR3 is TGTGCCAGCAGCTTATGGGGGACAGGGGGTGAAAAACTGTTTTTT. Its translation is CASSLWGTGGEKLFF.

The rearrangement uses TRBV12-3 or TRBV12-4 and TRBJ2-1; D unresolved. V gave up 3 bases and J gave up 0 bases, with 9 bases separating them. The CDR3 consists of 15 residues. The CDR3 region is CASSFPPNSYNEQFF. The CDR3 DNA is TGTGCCAGCAGTTTCCCACCTAACTCCTACAATGAGCAGTTCTTC.

This clonotype was picked up a small number of times. A read error may produce the germline difference seen at one junction end. CDR3 sequence reads: CASSEERVSYEQYF. The CDR3 nucleotides are TGTGCCAGCAGCGAAGAGCGGGTCTCCTACGAGCAGTACTTC. This chain connects TRBV2 to TRBJ2-7; TRBD2 is a possible D gene (6 bases). Looked up from germline, CDR1 is SNHLY and CDR2 is FYNNEI. This CDR3 is 14 amino acids long.

The chain has TRBV12-3 or TRBV12-4 and TRBJ2-1; D is undetermined. This CDR3 spans 16 amino acids. The germline V and J ends were trimmed by 0 bases and 2 bases, with 11 bases remaining between them. The CDR3 loop reads CASSLAGSSAYNEQFF. CDR3 coding DNA: TGTGCCAGCAGTTTAGCGGGGTCCTCTGCCTACAATGAGCAGTTCTTC.

This sequence joins TRBV30 and TRBJ2-1; D is unresolved. Germline V gene lookup returns CDR1 GTSNPN and CDR2 SVGIG (reference sequence). Trimming stripped 6 bases from V and 9 bases from J, with 18 bases between. CDR3 size: 13 residues. CDR3 loop: CACRWQAFGEQFF. Written as DNA, the CDR3 is TGTGCCTGTAGGTGGCAAGCTTTTGGTGAGCAGTTCTTC.

This clonotype was counted a few times. V usage is TRBV29-1 and J usage is TRBJ2-2; D uncertain. Germline loops: CDR1 SQVTM, CDR2 ANQGSEA. V was trimmed by 1 base and J by 7 bases, leaving 10 bases between them. The CDR3 is made up of 13 amino acids. CDR3 in amino acids: CSVEGINNGELFF. The CDR3 region has the DNA TGCAGCGTTGAAGGCATCAATAACGGGGAGCTGTTTTTT.

The V and J genes are TRBV5-1 and TRBJ2-1; 8 bases align to TRBD2. Germline-derived CDR1 and CDR2 are SGHRS and YFSETQ. This CDR3 is 16 amino acids long. V was clipped by 4 bases and J by 7 bases; unmatched bases: 13. The CDR3 DNA sequence: TGCGCCAGCAGCACGCCCCCCGGGGGGGCCGGGAATGAGCAGTTCTTC. Translation: CASSTPPGGAGNEQFF.